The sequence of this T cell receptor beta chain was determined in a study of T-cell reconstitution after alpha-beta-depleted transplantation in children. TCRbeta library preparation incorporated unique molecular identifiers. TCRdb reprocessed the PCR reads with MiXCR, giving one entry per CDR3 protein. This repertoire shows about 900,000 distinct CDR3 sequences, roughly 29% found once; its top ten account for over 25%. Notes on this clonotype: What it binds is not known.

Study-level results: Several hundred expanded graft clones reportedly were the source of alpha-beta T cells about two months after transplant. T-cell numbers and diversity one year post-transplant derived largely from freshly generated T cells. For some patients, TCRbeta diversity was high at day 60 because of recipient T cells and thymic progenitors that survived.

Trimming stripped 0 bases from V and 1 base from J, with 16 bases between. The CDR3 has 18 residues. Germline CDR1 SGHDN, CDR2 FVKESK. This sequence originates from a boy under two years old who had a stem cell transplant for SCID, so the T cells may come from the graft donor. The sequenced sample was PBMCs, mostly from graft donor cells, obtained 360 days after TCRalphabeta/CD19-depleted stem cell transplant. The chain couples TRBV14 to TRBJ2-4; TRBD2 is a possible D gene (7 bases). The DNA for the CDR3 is TGTGCCAGCAGCCAAGATTGGATGGGGAGGGGGGCCAAAAACATTCAGTACTTC. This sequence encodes CASSQDWMGRGAKNIQYF.